A few counts support the clone carrying this TCR beta chain. Antigen unknown. The sample comes from a study of cytomegalovirus exposure and HLA in healthy donors. Study details: Roughly 80% of approximately 400 genotyped donors fell in the Caucasian-associated ancestry cluster.

J gave up 9 bases and V 0 bases, and 5 bases lay outside the gene matches. Germline V CDR1 and CDR2: MNHEY, SVGAGI. The CDR3 length is 15 residues. Findings and limits, study-wide: The study put 150 or so TCR beta chains on its list as cytomegalovirus-associated. A later analysis found that most CMV-associated TCR beta chains appeared HLA-restricted. Most TCR sequences proved rare, with some public TCRs found in many donors.

PCR involved 60 Vbeta and 13 Jbeta primers. Profiling relied on immunoSEQ multiplex PCR, and the TCRdb table lists in-frame clones only, not all of them. Counted here are 35,000 to 50,000 clones, roughly half occurring once; the ten biggest clones make up 6%. Sequenced input: PBMCs. The chain uses TRBV6-5 and TRBJ1-3; 10 bases map to TRBD1. This receptor was taken from a man in his sixties in good health and CMV-seronegative. In DNA form, the CDR3 reads TGTGCCAGCAGTTACTCGACGGGACAGGGGAGCACCATATATTTT. Its protein is CASSYSTGQGSTIYF.